Presented here are 11 T cell receptor beta chains from one specimen sequenced in a study of Graves' ophthalmopathy and Graves' hyperthyroidism. The authors amplified TCR beta CDR3 regions, and they did so from RNA transcripts for repertoire sequencing. An opening RT-PCR round employed HTBI primers and preceded a second-round multiplex PCR. Each CDR3 protein gets one entry after TCRdb re-called the multiplex PCR reads with MiXCR. The sample includes 600,000 to 650,000 distinct CDR3 sequences, 22% of them seen just once. Sequenced input: peripheral blood. The receptors here all came from a woman aged 18-29 years with stable Graves' hyperthyroidism. Some clones in this sample may be carry-over from other donors' samples.

Many counts were recorded for this clonotype. The V call is TRBV12-3 or TRBV12-4, the J call TRBJ2-4; TRBD2 agrees at 8 bases. CDR3 length: 14 amino acids. J lost 5 bases, V lost 6 bases, and 6 bases had no gene match. In DNA, the CDR3 is TGTGCCAGCAGAAAAGCGGGGGCCCAAAACATTCAGTACTTC. Its protein is CASRKAGAQNIQYF.

This clonotype was detected many times. The J gene is TRBJ2-7, the V gene TRBV20-1; D is possibly TRBD1 (7 bases). Trimming took 6 bases from V and 6 from J, leaving 21 bases between them. CDR1 DFQATT and CDR2 SNEGSKA come from the germline V gene (reference sequence). CDR3 size: 14 residues. CDR3 bases: TGCAGTGCAACTTATCCAGGGGGGAGCTTCGAGCAGTACTTC. Its translation is CSATYPGGSFEQYF.

The chain recombines TRBV12-3 or TRBV12-4 with TRBJ2-2; 8 bases are shared with TRBD1. CDR3 length: 15 amino acids. Trimming removed 3 bases from V and 4 bases from J; junction bases left unmatched: 4. CDR3 coding DNA: TGTGCCAGCAGTTTGGACAGGGATTTCACCGGGGAGCTGTTTTTT. It translates to CASSLDRDFTGELFF.

This clonotype was detected only a few times. The rearrangement links TRBV12-3 or TRBV12-4 to TRBJ2-3; tentatively, D is TRBD2 (5 bases). V lost 8 bases and J 6 bases, leaving 15 bases between the germline ends. The CDR3 is 13 amino acids. CDR3 loop: CASSLSGYDTQYF. CDR3 sequence (DNA): TGTGCCAGCTCCCTGTCGGGGTATGATACGCAGTATTTT.

This clonotype came up many times. V and J are TRBV28 and TRBJ2-7; 8 positions match TRBD2. CDR1 and CDR2 from the germline V gene are MDHEN and SYDVKM. This CDR3 contains 15 residues. Trimming at V came to 6 bases and at J to 5 bases, leaving 12 bases not matched to a gene. As DNA, the CDR3 is TGTGCCAGCAGCTCTATTGCGGGAGGAGTCCACGAGCAGTACTTC. The encoded protein is CASSSIAGGVHEQYF.

At least ten counts were recorded for this clonotype. This chain connects TRBV12-5 to TRBJ2-2; 7 bases are a match to TRBD1. Germline CDR1 and CDR2: LGHNT and FRNRAP. The CDR3 sequence is 15 residues long. The junction had 5 bases not matched to a gene; V was cut back by 5 bases and J by 2 bases. Here the CDR3 reads CASGLRTGNTGELFF. The CDR3 bases are TGTGCTAGTGGTCTCCGGACAGGAAACACCGGGGAGCTGTTTTTT. Full variable domain (remainder filled in from reference TRBV12-5 and TRBJ2-2): DARVTQTPRHKVTEMGQEVTMRCQPILGHNTVFWYRQTMMQGLELLAYFRNRAPLDDSGMPKDRFSAEMPDATLATLKIQPSEPRDSAVYFCASGLRTGNTGELFFGEGSRLTVL.

This clonotype was counted at least ten times. The chain is built from TRBV18 and TRBJ2-5; 7 bases map to TRBD2. The V gene end was trimmed by 2 bases and the J gene end by 5 bases; junction bases not matched to a gene: 5. Germline CDR1 is KGHSH and CDR2 is LQKENI. This CDR3 region has 14 residues. CDR3: CASSPTGGGETQYF. The DNA of the CDR3 is TGTGCCAGCTCACCAACGGGAGGAGGGGAGACCCAGTACTTC.

Ten or more counts support this clonotype. J is TRBJ1-6 and V is TRBV11-2; D is uncertain. There are 15 residues in the CDR3. V lost 2 bases and J 3 bases, leaving 8 bases between the germline ends. Germline assignment: CDR1 SGHAT and CDR2 FQNNGV. Written as DNA, the CDR3 is TGTGCCAGCAGCTTATCAGAGGGCTATAATTCACCCCTCCACTTT. The encoded protein is CASSLSEGYNSPLHF.

To note about this clonotype: This likely comes from a read error, as the CDR3 has no conserved phenylalanine or tryptophan at its end. This chain connects TRBV11-1 to TRBJ1-5, with D maybe TRBD1 (5 bases). The ends were cut back, 5 bases at V and 7 bases at J, with 24 bases in the middle. CDR3 size: 17 residues. The germline gives CDR1 SGHAT, CDR2 FQDESV (reference sequence). DNA of the CDR3: TGTGCCAGCAGCCCCGGCGGGGTTCCGGGGGTTTTCCAGCCCCAGCATTGT. This encodes CASSPGGVPGVFQPQHC.

This clonotype has a count of ten or more. The chain recombines TRBV20-1 with TRBJ2-7; 7 bases align to TRBD1. The CDR3 totals 12 residues. The germline gives CDR1 DFQATT, CDR2 SNEGSKA (reference sequence). J was trimmed by 7 bases and V by 6 bases; bases with no gene match: 9. The CDR3 sequence: CSAAEGAREQYF. DNA of the CDR3: TGCAGTGCAGCTGAGGGGGCGCGGGAGCAGTACTTC.

This clonotype has a count of ten or more. One end of the junction fails to match germline, which may point to a read error. The chain is built from TRBV5-1 and TRBJ1-1; D gene uncertain. The germline V gene has CDR1 SGHRS and CDR2 YFSETQ. This CDR3 comprises 12 residues. The CDR3 DNA is TGCGCCAGCGGTGAACTGAACACTGAAACTTTCTTT. This gives the protein CASGELNTETFF.